Each of the 8 T cell receptor beta chains below was sequenced from the same sample in a study of radiotherapy plus CTLA-4 blockade in lung cancer. Repertoires were generated with immunoSEQ multiplex PCR, while TCRdb's copy carries only in-frame clones and drops some. The table records tens of thousands of clones, 70% to 80% of them present only once. The sequenced sample was peripheral blood, obtained from a patient treated with radiotherapy plus ipilimumab. These receptors came from a human donor with non-small cell lung cancer whose response to radiotherapy plus ipilimumab could not be evaluated.

The chain recombines TRBV27 with TRBJ2-1; 8 nucleotides agree with TRBD2. Germline V gives CDR1 MNHEY, CDR2 SMNVEV (reference sequence). This CDR3 has 15 residues. V was pared by 3 bases and J by 4 bases, with 5 bases of the junction left unmatched. The chain's CDR3 is CASSFSGTRYNEQFF. CDR3 bases: TGTGCCAGCAGTTTCTCCGGGACTAGATACAATGAGCAGTTCTTC.

J is TRBJ2-5 and V is TRBV30, with D possibly TRBD2 on 6 matching bases. The DNA end lines up better with TRBJ2-7; the J call may be wrong. The CDR3 runs 13 residues. The V gene's germline CDR1 is GTSNPN and CDR2 SVGIG (reference sequence). The CDR3 DNA reads as TGTGCCTGGACACGGGGGAGCTCCTACGAGCAGTACTTC. It yields the protein CAWTRGSSYEQYF.

This chain connects TRBV27 to TRBJ1-1; 7 bases line up with TRBD1. CDR3 length: 15 amino acids. Germline CDR1 MNHEY, CDR2 SMNVEV (reference sequence). With V trimmed by 5 bases and J by 5 bases, 11 bases remained unmatched. CDR3: CASSLLQGRGTEAFF. The DNA for the CDR3 is TGTGCCAGCAGTCTATTACAGGGGAGAGGGACTGAAGCTTTCTTT.

This sequence joins TRBV7-2 and TRBJ2-5; D unclear. Germline CDR1 SGHTA, CDR2 FQGNSA. This CDR3 has 12 amino acids. Between the trimmed V and J ends, which lost 2 bases and 5 bases, there was a span of 6 bases. Here the CDR3 reads CASSLSGETQYF. DNA of the CDR3: TGTGCCAGCAGCTTAAGTGGCGAGACCCAGTACTTC. Drawing the rest from reference TRBV7-2 and TRBJ2-5, the complete variable domain is GAGVSQSPSNKVTEKGKDVELRCDPISGHTALYWYRQSLGQGLEFLIYFQGNSAPDKSGLPSDRFSAERTGGSVSTLTIQRTQQEDSAVYLCASSLSGETQYFGPGTRLLVL.

The rearrangement joins TRBV6-5 to TRBJ2-4; D is possibly TRBD1 (5 bases). Per the germline V gene, CDR1 is MNHEY and CDR2 is SVGAGI. V was trimmed by 6 bases and J by 1 base, leaving 10 bases between them. The CDR3 spans 14 residues. For the CDR3, the DNA is TGTGCCAGCAGGACGGACATCGCCAAAAACATTCAGTACTTC. Encoded protein: CASRTDIAKNIQYF.

This clone came up a few times. The chain joins TRBV7-9 to TRBJ1-2; the match to TRBD1 covers 7 bases. Germline V gives CDR1 SEHNR, CDR2 FQNEAQ (reference sequence). CDR3 length: 16 amino acids. Losses at the gene ends were 5 bases for V and 7 bases for J; bases not matched to a gene: 16. DNA for the CDR3: TGTGCCAGCAGCCCAGGGACGGGCCGACAGGGAATTGGCTACACCTTC. This codes for CASSPGTGRQGIGYTF.

The chain is built from TRBV9 and TRBJ2-3; TRBD2 agrees at 11 bases. This CDR3 has 17 residues. The J segment lost 3 bases and the V segment lost 0 bases, leaving 6 bases of the junction unmatched. Looked up from germline, CDR1 is SGDLS and CDR2 is YYNGEE. CDR3 bases: TGTGCCAGCAGCGTAGCTGTTAGCGGGGGGGAAACAGATACGCAGTATTTT. Its protein is CASSVAVSGGETDTQYF.

The V gene is TRBV5-1, the J gene TRBJ2-5; D is perhaps TRBD1 (5 bases). V dropped 2 bases and J dropped 2 bases, with 7 bases sitting between them. The CDR3 loop spans 13 amino acids. Looked up from germline, CDR1 is SGHRS and CDR2 is YFSETQ. Here the CDR3 reads CASSFDRQETQYF. CDR3 sequence (DNA): TGCGCCAGCAGCTTCGACAGACAAGAGACCCAGTACTTC. The full variable domain, its missing parts supplied by reference TRBV5-1 and TRBJ2-5, is KAGVTQTPRYLIKTRGQQVTLSCSPISGHRSVSWYQQTPGQGLQFLFEYFSETQRNKGNFPGRFSGRQFSNSRSEMNVSTLELGDSALYLCASSFDRQETQYFGPGTRLLVL.